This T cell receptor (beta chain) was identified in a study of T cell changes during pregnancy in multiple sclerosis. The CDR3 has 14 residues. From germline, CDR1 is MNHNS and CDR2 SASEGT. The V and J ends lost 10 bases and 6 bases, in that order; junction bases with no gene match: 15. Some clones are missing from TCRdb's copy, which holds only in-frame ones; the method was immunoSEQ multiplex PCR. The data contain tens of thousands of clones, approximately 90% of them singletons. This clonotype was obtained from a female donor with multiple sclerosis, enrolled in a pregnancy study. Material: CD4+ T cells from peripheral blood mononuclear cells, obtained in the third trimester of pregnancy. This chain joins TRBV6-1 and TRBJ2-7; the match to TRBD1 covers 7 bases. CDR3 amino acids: CAIRQGSESSEQYF. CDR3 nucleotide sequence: TGTGCCATCCGACAGGGCTCAGAGTCAAGCGAGCAGTACTTC.